The rows below give T cell receptor beta chains drawn from one sample of a study of cytomegalovirus exposure and HLA in healthy donors. TCRdb keeps only in-frame clones here, not all; method: immunoSEQ multiplex PCR. The sample lists about 140,000 clones; 73% were seen once. The sequenced sample was PBMCs. The source of these receptors is a human donor in good health. Both conserved end residues are part of each CDR3. Each record gives: clone size, D gene, J gene, V gene, CDR3 DNA, CDR3 protein. A D gene is named only where the DNA matches it firmly. Clone size is shown for a subset of rows, as once, few, many or a class of expanded clone.

>.|.|TRBJ1-3|TRBV5-5
TGTGCCAGCAGCTCGACAGGCTCTGGAAACACCATATATTTT
CASSSTGSGNTIYF
>.|.|TRBJ2-1|TRBV13
TGTGCCAGCAGCTTACTGGGAGTGGGCGGGAATGAGCAGTTCTTC
CASSLLGVGGNEQFF
>.|.|TRBJ1-1|TRBV28
TGTGCCAGCAGTCCAGACAAGGATGAGCTGAACACTGAAGCTTTCTTT
CASSPDKDELNTEAFF
>.|.|TRBJ1-5|TRBV10-3
TGTGCCATACACGGGGGTCAGCCCCAGCATTTT
CAIHGGQPQHF
>many|TRBD1|TRBJ1-2|TRBV27
TGTGCCAGCAGTGTACAGGGGGCGAACTATGGCTACACCTTC
CASSVQGANYGYTF
>.|TRBD1|TRBJ2-2|TRBV29-1
TGCAGCGTAGCCGGGACAGCGAACACCGGGGAGCTGTTTTTT
CSVAGTANTGELFF
>.|.|TRBJ1-3|TRBV10-3
TGTGCCACCTTGTCCAGGGAAGCTGGAAACACCATATATTTT
CATLSREAGNTIYF
>.|TRBD1|TRBJ2-1|TRBV4-2
TGTGCCAGCAGCCAAGTGCCCGCACCGGGACAGGGGTCCGATGAGCAGTTCTTC
CASSQVPAPGQGSDEQFF
>.|.|TRBJ2-7|TRBV7-2
TGTGCCAGCAGCCCCCGGAGTAGCTCCCTTTACGAGCAGTACTTC
CASSPRSSSLYEQYF
>.|.|TRBJ2-7|TRBV6-5
TGTGCCAGCAGTGGCCGCGGAGTTGGCAACTACGAGCAGTACTTC
CASSGRGVGNYEQYF
>.|TRBD1|TRBJ2-5|TRBV5-8
TGTGCCAGCAGCCCCGAATTCGACAGGGGGCAAGAGACCCAGTACTTC
CASSPEFDRGQETQYF
>.|.|TRBJ2-7|TRBV4-2
TGTGCCAGCAGCCAAGATTTAGAGGCTTCCTACGAGCAGTACTTC
CASSQDLEASYEQYF
>few|.|TRBJ1-2|TRBV10-3
TGTGCCATCAGTGACAGGGGAGATGGCTACACCTTC
CAISDRGDGYTF
>.|.|TRBJ1-1|TRBV5-4
TGTGCCAGCAGCTTGGGCAGGGGAGTAGCTTTCTTT
CASSLGRGVAFF
>few|TRBD2|TRBJ2-7|TRBV7-8
TGTGCCAGCAGCCCCAGCGGGAGCGGCACCTACGAGCAGTACTTC
CASSPSGSGTYEQYF
>.|TRBD2|TRBJ2-5|TRBV2
TGTGCCAGAGCGAGCGGGAGAGGTGAAGAGACCCAGTACTTC
CARASGRGEETQYF
>.|TRBD1|TRBJ1-1|TRBV11-3
TGTGCCAGCAGCTCTACAGGGGAATATGGGTACACTGAAGCTTTCTTT
CASSSTGEYGYTEAFF
>few|TRBD2|TRBJ2-3|TRBV10-1
TGCGCCAGCAGTGAGTCGGGTAGCGGGGCACCAGATACGCAGTATTTT
CASSESGSGAPDTQYF
>few|.|TRBJ2-3|TRBV7-3
TGTGCCAGCAGCCCCTCTTCCACAGATACGCAGTATTTT
CASSPSSTDTQYF
>once|.|TRBJ1-5|TRBV6-6
TGTGCCAGCAGTTCAGGGAATCAGCCCCAGCATTTT
CASSSGNQPQHF
>.|TRBD2|TRBJ2-3|TRBV19
TGTGCCAGTACCAGACTAGCGGGACTCGCAGATACGCAGTATTTT
CASTRLAGLADTQYF
>.|TRBD2|TRBJ2-7|TRBV6-1
TGTGCCAGCAGTGAAGCCCTAGCGGAGGCCTACGAGCAGTACTTC
CASSEALAEAYEQYF
>.|TRBD1|TRBJ2-5|TRBV27
TGTGCCAGAGTCTTTCCGGACAGGGTGTCAGAGACCCAGTACTTC
CARVFPDRVSETQYF
>.|TRBD2|TRBJ2-7|TRBV7-6
TGTGCCAGCAGCTCACTAGCGGTCTACGAGCAGTACTTC
CASSSLAVYEQYF
>.|.|TRBJ2-7|TRBV27
TGTGCCAGCAGTATTGGGGCCCCAGACGAGCAGTACTTC
CASSIGAPDEQYF
>.|.|TRBJ1-6|TRBV6-5
TGTGCCAGCAGTTTTTTTACAGCGGACTATAATTCACCCCTCCACTTT
CASSFFTADYNSPLHF
>once|.|TRBJ2-7|TRBV6-5
TGTGCCAGCCGCAGGGTCTACGAGCAGTACTTC
CASRRVYEQYF
>.|.|TRBJ1-2|TRBV6-1
TGTGCCAGCAGTGAAGTGTCAGGCTATGGCTACACCTTC
CASSEVSGYGYTF
>once|TRBD1|TRBJ1-2|TRBV29-1
TGCAGCGCTAGGGGGACAGGGGGGGGCTACACCTTC
CSARGTGGGYTF
>.|.|TRBJ2-7|TRBV2
TGTGCCAGCCTCAGGGACTCCTACGAGCAGTACTTC
CASLRDSYEQYF
>.|TRBD1|TRBJ1-1|TRBV5-8
TGTGCCAGCAGCCAACGGGACAGGGACACTGAAGCTTTCTTT
CASSQRDRDTEAFF
>.|.|TRBJ2-7|TRBV7-9
TGTGCCAGCAGCTTATTGGTACATGGCAGGCCCTGGGAGCAGTACTTC
CASSLLVHGRPWEQYF
>.|TRBD2|TRBJ2-7|TRBV10-3
TGTGCCTCATCCGAGTCGGGGGGTTACGAGCAGTACTTC
CASSESGGYEQYF
>.|.|TRBJ1-6|TRBV9
TGTGCCAGCAGCGGACTCGGGAATCTCTTCACCCTCCACTTT
CASSGLGNLFTLHF
>.|.|TRBJ2-5|TRBV19
TGTGCCAGTAGTCCAGGGGCGGTGGAGACCCAGTACTTC
CASSPGAVETQYF
>.|.|TRBJ2-7|TRBV6-5
TGTGCCAGCAGAACCCCGGGGTCAGGTGTTTACGAGCAGTACTTC
CASRTPGSGVYEQYF
>.|.|TRBJ2-7|TRBV29-1
TGCAGCGTTGGTTATTTGGACTCCTACGAGCAGTACTTC
CSVGYLDSYEQYF
>once|.|TRBJ1-2|TRBV2
TGTGCCAGCAGTCCTACTAACTATGGCTACACCTTC
CASSPTNYGYTF
>.|TRBD2|TRBJ2-5|TRBV5-4
TGTGCCAGTCAGACTAGCGGGAGTTTTTGGCGCAAAGAGACCCAGTACTTC
CASQTSGSFWRKETQYF
>.|TRBD1|TRBJ2-6|TRBV10-3
TGTGCCATCAGTGAGTCGTACAGGGGGCTGACTGGGGCCAACGTCCTGACTTTC
CAISESYRGLTGANVLTF
>few|TRBD1|TRBJ1-2|TRBV27
TGTGCCAGCAGTAGGGGGCGGGCTAACTATGGCTACACCTTC
CASSRGRANYGYTF
>.|TRBD2|TRBJ2-7|TRBV19
TGTGCCAGTAGTAAGCGGGAGGAATACGAGCAGTACTTC
CASSKREEYEQYF
>.|TRBD1|TRBJ1-5|TRBV6-1
TGTGCCAGCAGTGAGCGGACAGGGGCATTTAGCAATCAGCCCCAGCATTTT
CASSERTGAFSNQPQHF
>.|.|TRBJ2-1|TRBV15
TGTGCCACCTCCCTCCCCCCCGACAATGAGCAGTTCTTC
CATSLPPDNEQFF
>.|TRBD1|TRBJ2-6|TRBV6-5
TGTGCCAGCAGTTACCAGACAGGGTATGGGGCCAACGTCCTGACTTTC
CASSYQTGYGANVLTF
>.|.|TRBJ1-5|TRBV19
TGTGCCAGTAGTCTCGGCAGGGTTAGTCAGCCCCAGCATTTT
CASSLGRVSQPQHF
>.|TRBD1|TRBJ2-7|TRBV5-1
TGCGCCAGCAGCCCGGGACAGGGGGCTGACGAGCAGTACTTC
CASSPGQGADEQYF
>.|.|TRBJ1-3|TRBV7-2
TGTGCCAGCAGCCGAATGTTTGCAGGGGATTCTGGAAACACCATATATTTT
CASSRMFAGDSGNTIYF
>.|TRBD1|TRBJ2-3|TRBV11-2
TGTGCCAGCAGCGAGGGACAGGGGTATTCAGATACGCAGTATTTT
CASSEGQGYSDTQYF
>.|TRBD2|TRBJ2-3|TRBV19
TGTGCCAGTAGGGGGACTAACACAGATACGCAGTATTTT
CASRGTNTDTQYF
>few|.|TRBJ1-5|TRBV5-4
TGTGCCAGCAGCTTGGAACTGCCCCAGCATTTT
CASSLELPQHF
>.|TRBD1|TRBJ2-7|TRBV7-2
TGTGCCAGCAGCTTAGCCGGGACAGCCTACGAGCAGTACTTC
CASSLAGTAYEQYF
>.|.|TRBJ2-7|TRBV6-5
TGTGCCAGCAGTTACTCTAGCCACTCCTACGAGCAGTACTTC
CASSYSSHSYEQYF
>.|TRBD1|TRBJ2-2|TRBV14
TGTGCCAGCAGCCAAGCCAGGGGGAGAAGGTATCGCCCTGGCACCGGGGAGCTGTTTTTT
CASSQARGRRYRPGTGELFF
>.|TRBD2|TRBJ2-5|TRBV7-2
TGTGCCAGCAGCCGAAAGGGTAGCGGGGGAGAGACCCAGTACTTC
CASSRKGSGGETQYF
>.|TRBD1|TRBJ1-5|TRBV19
TGTGCCAGTAGTCAAGGCGGGACAGAGTCCCAGCCCCAGCATTTT
CASSQGGTESQPQHF
>.|TRBD1|TRBJ1-2|TRBV10-1
TGCGCCAGCAGTCCCGGGACAGGTCTGAATTTGGTTGGCTACACCTTC
CASSPGTGLNLVGYTF
>.|TRBD2|TRBJ2-1|TRBV19
TGTGCCAGTACTGGAGTAGCGGGTTACAATGAGCAGTTCTTC
CASTGVAGYNEQFF